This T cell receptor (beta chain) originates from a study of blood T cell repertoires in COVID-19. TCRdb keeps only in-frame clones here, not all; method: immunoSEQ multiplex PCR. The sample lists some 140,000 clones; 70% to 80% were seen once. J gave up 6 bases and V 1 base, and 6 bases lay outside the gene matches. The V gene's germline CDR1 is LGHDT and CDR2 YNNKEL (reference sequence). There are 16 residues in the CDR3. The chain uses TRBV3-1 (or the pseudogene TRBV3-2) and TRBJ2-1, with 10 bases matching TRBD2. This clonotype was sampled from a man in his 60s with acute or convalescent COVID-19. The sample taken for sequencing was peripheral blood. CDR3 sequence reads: CASSQGVLAGPNEQFF. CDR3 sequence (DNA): TGTGCCAGCAGCCAAGGCGTACTAGCGGGACCCAATGAGCAGTTCTTC.